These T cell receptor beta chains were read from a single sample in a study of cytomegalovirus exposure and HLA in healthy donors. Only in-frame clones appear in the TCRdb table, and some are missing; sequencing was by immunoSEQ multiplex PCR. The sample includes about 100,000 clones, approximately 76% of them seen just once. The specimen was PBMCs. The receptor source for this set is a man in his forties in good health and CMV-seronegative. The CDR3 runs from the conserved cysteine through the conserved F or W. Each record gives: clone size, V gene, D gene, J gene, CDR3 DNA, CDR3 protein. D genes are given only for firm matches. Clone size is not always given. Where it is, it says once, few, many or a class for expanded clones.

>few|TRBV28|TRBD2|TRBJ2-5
TGTGCCAGCAGTTTCTTAGCGGGGGGCCCCGAGACCCAGTACTTC
CASSFLAGGPETQYF
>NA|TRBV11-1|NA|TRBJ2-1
TGTGCCAGCAGCTCCTTAATGCAGGGGCAGTTCTTC
CASSSLMQGQFF
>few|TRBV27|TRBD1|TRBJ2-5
TGTGCCAGCAGTCCTCAAGACAGGGGGGAGACCCAGTACTTC
CASSPQDRGETQYF
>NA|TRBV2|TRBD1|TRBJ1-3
TGTGCCGGGGCCGGACAGGGTGGAAACACCATATATTTT
CAGAGQGGNTIYF
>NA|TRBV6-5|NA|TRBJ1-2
TGTGCCAGCAGTCCCGACAGGAAGTTTGGCTACACCTTC
CASSPDRKFGYTF
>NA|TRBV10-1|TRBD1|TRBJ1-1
TGCGCCAGCAGTGATGGGACAGGGGGCCGGTGGGACACTGAAGCTTTCTTT
CASSDGTGGRWDTEAFF
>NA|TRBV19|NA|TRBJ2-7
TGTGCCAGTAGTTCCGGGACCGGGGGAGCCTACGAGCAGTACTTC
CASSSGTGGAYEQYF
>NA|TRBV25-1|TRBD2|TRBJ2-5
TGTGCCAGCCAGACTAGCGGGGGGCCCCAAGAGACCCAGTACTTC
CASQTSGGPQETQYF
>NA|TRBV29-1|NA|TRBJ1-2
TGCAGCGTTGAAGTACCCGGGAGGGACTATGGCTACACCTTC
CSVEVPGRDYGYTF
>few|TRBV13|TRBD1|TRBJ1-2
TGTGCCAGCAGCCAGACAACAGGGGATGGCTACACCTTC
CASSQTTGDGYTF
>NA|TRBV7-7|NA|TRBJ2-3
TGTGCCAGCAGCCGGAGAGGTGACACAGATACGCAGTATTTT
CASSRRGDTDTQYF
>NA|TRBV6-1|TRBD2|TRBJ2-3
TGTGCCAGCAGTGACTCGGGGGGGTTCACAGATACGCAGTATTTT
CASSDSGGFTDTQYF
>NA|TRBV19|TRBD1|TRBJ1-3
TGTGCCTCCGAGACAGGGGGTCCTGGAAACACCATATATTTT
CASETGGPGNTIYF
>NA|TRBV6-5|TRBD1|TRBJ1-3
TGTGCCAGCAGCCAGGACAGGGGTGGAAACACCATATATTTT
CASSQDRGGNTIYF
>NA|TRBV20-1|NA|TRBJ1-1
TGCAGTGCTAGTCGACAGCTAGAAGCTTTCTTT
CSASRQLEAFF
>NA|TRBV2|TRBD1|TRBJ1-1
TGTGCCAGCAGTGCTCAGGGACAGCTCTCAGAAGCTTTCTTT
CASSAQGQLSEAFF
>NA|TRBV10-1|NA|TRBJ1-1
TGCGCCAGTACGGAGGGGCTATACACTGAAGCTTTCTTT
CASTEGLYTEAFF
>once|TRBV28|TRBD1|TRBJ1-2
TGTGCCAGCAGTTTGGGCAGCCAGGGGGCAACCTATGGCTACACCTTC
CASSLGSQGATYGYTF
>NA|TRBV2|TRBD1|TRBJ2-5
TGTGCCAGCAGTGAGACAGGGGGGACCCAGTACTTC
CASSETGGTQYF
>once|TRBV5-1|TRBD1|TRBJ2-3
TGCGCCAGCAGCCCAAGACAGGGCGGGACAGATACGCAGTATTTT
CASSPRQGGTDTQYF
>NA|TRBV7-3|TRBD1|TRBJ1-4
TGTGCCAGCAGCTCCGAGGGGGCGCCTAATGACAAACTGTTTTTT
CASSSEGAPNDKLFF
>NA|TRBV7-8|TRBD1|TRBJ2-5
TGTGCCAGCAGTCGGGACAGCCAAGAGACCCAGTACTTC
CASSRDSQETQYF
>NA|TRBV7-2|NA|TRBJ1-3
TGTGCCAGCAGCTTAGAGCGGGGGATTGGAAACACCATATATTTT
CASSLERGIGNTIYF
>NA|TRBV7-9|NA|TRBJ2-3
TGTGCCAGCAGCCCTGAGGAGGGTCGCACAGATACGCAGTATTTT
CASSPEEGRTDTQYF
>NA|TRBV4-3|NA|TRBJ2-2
TGCGCCAGCAGCCCGCAGCCAGGCGGGACGAACACCGGGGAGCTGTTTTTT
CASSPQPGGTNTGELFF
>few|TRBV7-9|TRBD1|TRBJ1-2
TGTGCCAGCAGCTCAGAGGGGACAGCATGGGGCTACACCTTC
CASSSEGTAWGYTF
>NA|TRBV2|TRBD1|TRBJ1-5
TGTGCCAGCAGGTCGACAGGGCAAAGCAATCAGCCCCAGCATTTT
CASRSTGQSNQPQHF
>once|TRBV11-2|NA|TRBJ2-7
TGTGCCAGCTACTCTCCGGGGTTCGAGCAGTACTTC
CASYSPGFEQYF
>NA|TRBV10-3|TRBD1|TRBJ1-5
TGTGCCATCAGTGAGAGAGTGGGACAGGGGCGGCGTCAGCCCCAGCATTTT
CAISERVGQGRRQPQHF
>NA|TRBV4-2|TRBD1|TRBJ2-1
TGTGCCAGCAGCCAAGGACAGGGGGCGGATGAGCAGTTCTTC
CASSQGQGADEQFF
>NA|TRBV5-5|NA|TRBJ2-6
TGTGCCAGCAGCTTCGCCGGGGCTGGGGCCAACGTCCTGACTTTC
CASSFAGAGANVLTF
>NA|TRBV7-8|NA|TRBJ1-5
TGTGCCAGCGGCTTAGTCCCAGGGGCCATCAGCAATCAGCCCCAGCATTTT
CASGLVPGAISNQPQHF